The present T cell receptor (beta chain) was sequenced within a study of memory CD4+ T cells and cytomegalovirus serostatus (dated by TCRdb to the late 2010s). At the level of the whole study: The cohort included approximately 35 healthy adults from Belgium, of whom 9 were CMV seropositive and roughly 25 were CMV seronegative. CD4+ memory TCRbeta repertoires of a Belgian cohort with known cytomegalovirus serostatus were sequenced in order to replicate a published TCR-based CMV serostatus classifier. Here is what the overall study found, with its caveats: The original-framework classifier achieved a median bootstrapped AUC of 0.95 with a 95% CI of 0.76-1.00 on the Belgian cohort. Among the 160 or so previously reported CMV-associated TCRbeta sequences, some 62 showed up in the CD4+ memory repertoires, with each one found in between one and five individuals. The results were interpreted as suggesting that the CMV-associated TCR signature is mostly present in the CD4+ memory repertoire. Only CD4+CD45RO+ memory cells were sequenced, in contrast to the original study, which included naive and memory CD4+ and CD8+ populations. CMV serostatus prediction reached a median bootstrapped AUC of 0.95 with the original framework and 0.91 with a US-trained random forest.

Trimming at the junction amounts to 1 base on V and 3 bases on J, and the germline ends lie 17 bases apart. The CDR3 measures 17 amino acids from cysteine to phenylalanine. The CDR3 DNA has 51 bases and is translated from base 1. CDR1 and CDR2 were assigned from the germline V gene as ENHRY and SYGVKD. Single viable CD3+CD4+CD8-CD45RO+ cells were sorted as memory CD4+ T cells on a FACSAria II. CMV serostatus was determined using a Roche Elecsys assay that detects serum IgG against CMV pp150, pp28, p38 and p52. Following thawing, total CD4+ T cells were enriched through positive selection using CD4 magnetic microbeads. Samples originated from another study that specifically interrogated the CD4+ T cell memory repertoire. Following standard operating procedures, peripheral blood mononuclear cells were isolated and cryopreserved, while serum was kept at -80 degrees C. The staining relied on CD3-PerCP (BW264/56), CD4-APC (RPA-T4), CD45RO-PE (UCHT1) and CD8-Pacific Orange (3B5) antibodies, and Sytox blue was used to exclude non-viable cells.

Genomic DNA was extracted from sorted cells with the Quick-DNA Microprep Kit. Amplification of TCRbeta DNA was done with the immunoSEQ hsTCRbeta kit, following the protocol from the manufacturer. An Illumina MiSeq instrument was used to sequence the TCRbeta libraries. The published analysis was carried out like this. Following removal of out-of-frame sequences, 2.3 million or so distinct TCRbeta sequences were retained, with an average of about 61,000 per individual. Each individual was scored using the number of 170 or so previously reported CMV-associated TCRbeta sequences that the individual carried and the total number of productive distinct TCRbeta sequences. A beta-binomial model was reimplemented in Python, and scikit-learn random forests with default parameters were trained on data from the US cohort. On the Belgian cohort, classifier performance was reported as the median AUC, along with percentile confidence intervals, across 10,000 bootstrap iterations. Held by TCRdb, this immuneACCESS table contains in-frame sequences only and omits some clones. Under half of the omission traces to an unresolved V gene where checked; the cause of the rest is unknown. V and J calls and clone size are copied from that table; D and trimming were computed from the DNA. This sample is represented by fewer than 35,000 clones; 75% to 85% of them were singletons. The ten largest clones capture around 0.63% of the sample.

Turning to this clone: It lacks a known antigen. No base-level quality is on record; no much larger clone is a single base apart.

What was sequenced was memory CD4+ T cells from blood. The V and J genes are TRBV10-3 and TRBJ2-3, with a tentative D call of TRBD1 or TRBD2, each matching 6 bases. The receptor comes from an adult in good health and CMV-seronegative. Here the CDR3 is given as CAISELYTGGGTDTQYF. The DNA reads TGTGCCATCAGTGAGTTGTACACCGGAGGGGGGACAGATACGCAGTATTTT.